This is a list of T cell receptor beta chains from one sample in a study of blood T cell repertoires in COVID-19. Repertoires were generated with immunoSEQ multiplex PCR, while TCRdb's copy carries only in-frame clones and drops some. This table has under 200,000 clones, 80% to 90% appearing once. The sequencing sample was made of peripheral blood. The receptor set was obtained from a woman aged 45-60 years with COVID-19, enrolled during active disease. Both conserved end residues are part of each CDR3. A D gene is named only where the DNA matches it firmly. Rows give clone size only sometimes, using once, few, many, or a class for an expanded clone.

V gene: TRBV7-2; D gene: NA; clone size: NA; J gene: TRBJ2-7; CDR3 DNA: TGTGCCAGCAGCTTACGAGAAAAACTCTACGAGCAGTACTTC; CDR3 protein: CASSLREKLYEQYF
V gene: TRBV5-4; D gene: TRBD2; clone size: NA; J gene: TRBJ2-2; CDR3 DNA: TGTGCCAGCAGCAGCGGGGGGAACGGGGAGCTGTTTTTT; CDR3 protein: CASSSGGNGELFF
V gene: TRBV7-9; D gene: TRBD2; clone size: NA; J gene: TRBJ2-7; CDR3 DNA: TGTGCCAGCAGCTTAGCGGGGTTAGCGGGACTTACCTACGAGCAGTACTTC; CDR3 protein: CASSLAGLAGLTYEQYF
V gene: TRBV9; D gene: NA; clone size: NA; J gene: TRBJ2-5; CDR3 DNA: TGTGCCAGCAGCGTAGAGGGGACTCAGAGGGAGACCCAGTACTTC; CDR3 protein: CASSVEGTQRETQYF
V gene: TRBV7-9; D gene: NA; clone size: NA; J gene: TRBJ1-5; CDR3 DNA: TGTGCCAGCAGTTCCCAGGGCGATCAGCCCCAGCATTTT; CDR3 protein: CASSSQGDQPQHF
V gene: TRBV14; D gene: NA; clone size: NA; J gene: TRBJ2-2; CDR3 DNA: TGTGCCAGCAGCCAAGTAAGGCCTAGTTACACCGGGGAGCTGTTTTTT; CDR3 protein: CASSQVRPSYTGELFF
V gene: TRBV5-1; D gene: NA; clone size: NA; J gene: TRBJ1-5; CDR3 DNA: TGCGCCAGCAGCGAACAGGGATATAGCAATCAGCCCCAGCATTTT; CDR3 protein: CASSEQGYSNQPQHF
V gene: TRBV6-1; D gene: NA; clone size: few; J gene: TRBJ1-6; CDR3 DNA: TGTGCCAGCAGTGAAAGTGAATTTGCCGTAATAACGGGGTCACCCCTCCACTTT; CDR3 protein: CASSESEFAVITGSPLHF
V gene: TRBV7-9; D gene: NA; clone size: NA; J gene: TRBJ2-5; CDR3 DNA: TGTGCCAGCAGCCCCGGGTCAGGGGAGACCCAGTACTTC; CDR3 protein: CASSPGSGETQYF
V gene: TRBV6-5; D gene: NA; clone size: few; J gene: TRBJ1-4; CDR3 DNA: TGTGCCAGCAGCACCTGGACAGATCATGAGAAACTGTTTTTT; CDR3 protein: CASSTWTDHEKLFF
V gene: TRBV12-5; D gene: TRBD1; clone size: NA; J gene: TRBJ2-7; CDR3 DNA: TGTGCTAGTGGTTTGTTGGACAGGGGGATCTCCTACGAGCAGTACTTC; CDR3 protein: CASGLLDRGISYEQYF
V gene: TRBV7-2; D gene: TRBD1; clone size: NA; J gene: TRBJ1-2; CDR3 DNA: TGTGCCAGCAGTTACGCCGGGCAGGGGGCTAACTATGGCTACACCTTC; CDR3 protein: CASSYAGQGANYGYTF
V gene: TRBV27; D gene: TRBD2; clone size: NA; J gene: TRBJ2-1; CDR3 DNA: TGTGCCAGCAGTTACCGACTAGCGGGGGAGTACAATGAGCAGTTCTTC; CDR3 protein: CASSYRLAGEYNEQFF
V gene: TRBV5-6; D gene: TRBD1; clone size: NA; J gene: TRBJ1-1; CDR3 DNA: TGTGCCAGCAGCTCAATGACAGGGGCCTACCCTGAAGCTTTCTTT; CDR3 protein: CASSSMTGAYPEAFF
V gene: TRBV7-6; D gene: TRBD2; clone size: NA; J gene: TRBJ2-1; CDR3 DNA: TGTGCCAGCAGCCCCCGTCGGGAGCGGGGGTTGGTTGGTGAGCAGTTCTTC; CDR3 protein: CASSPRRERGLVGEQFF
V gene: TRBV19; D gene: TRBD2; clone size: NA; J gene: TRBJ2-5; CDR3 DNA: TGTGCCAGTAGTACAATCCCGGGGGGATTTCAAGAGACCCAGTACTTC; CDR3 protein: CASSTIPGGFQETQYF
V gene: TRBV30; D gene: NA; clone size: NA; J gene: TRBJ1-3; CDR3 DNA: TGTGCCTGGAGACCTAGACAGCACTCTGGAAACACCATATATTTT; CDR3 protein: CAWRPRQHSGNTIYF
V gene: TRBV3-1/TRBV3-2; D gene: NA; clone size: NA; J gene: TRBJ2-5; CDR3 DNA: TGTGCCAGCAGCCAAGGGACAGCCCAAGAGACCCAGTACTTC; CDR3 protein: CASSQGTAQETQYF
V gene: TRBV11-3; D gene: NA; clone size: NA; J gene: TRBJ2-1; CDR3 DNA: TGTGCCAGCAGCTTAGGGGGGCCAGTGTTCTTC; CDR3 protein: CASSLGGPVFF
V gene: TRBV9; D gene: NA; clone size: NA; J gene: TRBJ2-1; CDR3 DNA: TGTGCCAGCAGCGTAAATTGGGCAGCCTACAATGAGCAGTTCTTC; CDR3 protein: CASSVNWAAYNEQFF
V gene: TRBV19; D gene: NA; clone size: NA; J gene: TRBJ2-1; CDR3 DNA: TGTGCCAGTAGTACGGCCTTGTTCTTGGGCTCGGGGTATGAGCAGTTCTTC; CDR3 protein: CASSTALFLGSGYEQFF
V gene: TRBV18; D gene: TRBD1; clone size: few; J gene: TRBJ1-2; CDR3 DNA: TGTGCCAGCTCATCCGGGACAGGCAACTATGGCTACACCTTC; CDR3 protein: CASSSGTGNYGYTF
V gene: TRBV6-4; D gene: NA; clone size: NA; J gene: TRBJ1-5; CDR3 DNA: TGTGCCAGCAGTCGGGATAGCAATCAGCCCCAGCATTTT; CDR3 protein: CASSRDSNQPQHF
V gene: TRBV5-1; D gene: NA; clone size: NA; J gene: TRBJ2-5; CDR3 DNA: TGCGCCAGCAGCTTGGGTATGATAGAAGAGACCCAGTACTTC; CDR3 protein: CASSLGMIEETQYF
V gene: TRBV7-2; D gene: NA; clone size: NA; J gene: TRBJ1-2; CDR3 DNA: TGTGCCAGCAGCTTCTCCCTTGAGGGAGGCTACACCTTC; CDR3 protein: CASSFSLEGGYTF
V gene: TRBV18; D gene: NA; clone size: NA; J gene: TRBJ1-2; CDR3 DNA: TGTGCCAGCTCACCAGACGAGATCCGGGTAAAGAATGGCTACACCTTC; CDR3 protein: CASSPDEIRVKNGYTF
V gene: TRBV2; D gene: TRBD2; clone size: NA; J gene: TRBJ2-1; CDR3 DNA: TGTGCCACCAGTGAGGGGCTAGCGGGGGGTCTTAATGAGCAGTTCTTC; CDR3 protein: CATSEGLAGGLNEQFF
V gene: TRBV7-2; D gene: NA; clone size: NA; J gene: TRBJ2-2; CDR3 DNA: TGTGCCAGCAGCGTCGGGATAGGGGAGCTGTTTTTT; CDR3 protein: CASSVGIGELFF
V gene: TRBV19; D gene: TRBD1; clone size: once; J gene: TRBJ1-2; CDR3 DNA: TGTGCCAGTAGACCCGTAGGGACAGGGGGTAACTATGGCTACACCTTC; CDR3 protein: CASRPVGTGGNYGYTF